This is a list of T cell receptor beta chains from one sample in a study of blood T cells in healthy people across ages. TCRdb independently ran MiXCR on the 5' RACE reads; one entry per CDR3 protein. The sample carries approximately 1,700,000 distinct CDR3 sequences, roughly two fifths recorded once. The sequenced sample consisted of blood. These receptors came from a human donor in good health. The CDR3 runs from the conserved cysteine through the conserved F or W. The order of the fields is D gene, J gene, V gene, clone size, CDR3 protein, CDR3 DNA. D genes are given only for firm matches. The listing skips clone size in some rows; elsewhere it reads once, few, many or a size class.

d_gene: NA
j_gene: TRBJ1-1
v_gene: TRBV20-1
abundance: NA
CDR3aa: CSASDPRRAGPFTEAFF
CDR3nt: TGCAGTGCTAGTGATCCTAGGAGGGCCGGCCCGTTCACTGAAGCTTTCTTT

d_gene: TRBD1
j_gene: TRBJ2-5
v_gene: TRBV6-5
abundance: few
CDR3aa: CASSYIQGAETQYF
CDR3nt: TGTGCCAGCAGTTACATACAGGGGGCCGAGACCCAGTACTTC

d_gene: NA
j_gene: TRBJ2-1
v_gene: TRBV2
abundance: NA
CDR3aa: CASSGGVNEQFF
CDR3nt: TGTGCCAGCAGTGGGGGGGTTAATGAGCAGTTCTTC

d_gene: NA
j_gene: TRBJ1-1
v_gene: TRBV27
abundance: NA
CDR3aa: CACRPLGEVRGTEAFF
CDR3nt: TGTGCCTGCAGACCCCTAGGGGAGGTTAGGGGCACTGAAGCTTTCTTT

d_gene: NA
j_gene: TRBJ2-1
v_gene: TRBV6-5
abundance: NA
CDR3aa: CASSGSLQNNEQFF
CDR3nt: TGTGCCAGCAGTGGCTCCCTACAGAACAATGAGCAGTTCTTC

d_gene: TRBD2
j_gene: TRBJ2-1
v_gene: TRBV20-1
abundance: NA
CDR3aa: CSALASGGLFRSEQFF
CDR3nt: TGCAGTGCCCTAGCTAGCGGGGGCTTGTTCCGGTCTGAGCAGTTCTTC

d_gene: TRBD1
j_gene: TRBJ1-5
v_gene: TRBV5-1
abundance: NA
CDR3aa: CASSYTGDSNQPQHF
CDR3nt: TGCGCCAGCAGCTATACAGGGGATAGCAATCAGCCCCAGCATTTT

d_gene: TRBD2
j_gene: TRBJ2-5
v_gene: TRBV5-1
abundance: NA
CDR3aa: CASSFDPSGGTETQYF
CDR3nt: TGCGCCAGCAGCTTCGATCCTAGCGGGGGCACCGAGACCCAGTACTTC

d_gene: NA
j_gene: TRBJ1-2
v_gene: TRBV9
abundance: NA
CDR3aa: CASSVGWEDYGYTF
CDR3nt: TGTGCCAGCAGCGTAGGCTGGGAGGACTATGGCTACACCTTC

d_gene: TRBD1
j_gene: TRBJ2-7
v_gene: TRBV5-1
abundance: NA
CDR3aa: CASRWMGTDYEQYF
CDR3nt: TGCGCCAGTCGTTGGATGGGGACAGACTACGAGCAGTACTTC

d_gene: NA
j_gene: TRBJ2-1
v_gene: TRBV7-3
abundance: few
CDR3aa: CASSWVPGDLNEQFF
CDR3nt: TGTGCCAGCAGTTGGGTACCAGGAGACCTTAATGAGCAGTTCTTC

d_gene: NA
j_gene: TRBJ1-4
v_gene: TRBV29-1
abundance: NA
CDR3aa: CSARARLNEKLFF
CDR3nt: TGCAGCGCTCGTGCACGATTAAATGAAAAACTGTTTTTT

d_gene: NA
j_gene: TRBJ2-4
v_gene: TRBV13
abundance: NA
CDR3aa: CASSSYRVENIQYF
CDR3nt: TGTGCCAGCAGCTCTTACAGGGTGGAAAACATTCAGTACTTC

d_gene: NA
j_gene: TRBJ2-1
v_gene: TRBV24-1
abundance: few
CDR3aa: CATSLYNEQFF
CDR3nt: TGTGCCACCTCACTTTACAATGAGCAGTTCTTC

d_gene: NA
j_gene: TRBJ1-2
v_gene: TRBV13
abundance: few
CDR3aa: CASSPGARHGYTF
CDR3nt: TGTGCCAGCAGCCCTGGGGCTAGACATGGCTACACCTTC

d_gene: NA
j_gene: TRBJ1-2
v_gene: TRBV5-1
abundance: NA
CDR3aa: CASSDETGLGDYGYTF
CDR3nt: TGCGCCAGCAGCGACGAAACAGGGTTGGGTGACTATGGCTACACCTTC

d_gene: TRBD1
j_gene: TRBJ2-4
v_gene: TRBV15
abundance: few
CDR3aa: CATSRAPRTGVNIQYF
CDR3nt: TGTGCCACCAGCAGAGCGCCCCGAACAGGGGTAAACATTCAGTACTTC

d_gene: NA
j_gene: TRBJ2-7
v_gene: TRBV5-6
abundance: NA
CDR3aa: CASSLGVGGAIYEQYF
CDR3nt: TGTGCCAGCAGCTTGGGTGTCGGAGGGGCCATCTACGAGCAGTACTTC

d_gene: NA
j_gene: TRBJ2-7
v_gene: TRBV28
abundance: NA
CDR3aa: CASSLKGNYYEQYF
CDR3nt: TGTGCCAGCAGTTTGAAGGGGAACTACTACGAGCAGTACTTC

d_gene: TRBD1
j_gene: TRBJ1-1
v_gene: TRBV15
abundance: once
CDR3aa: CATSRVTGDTNTEAFF
CDR3nt: TGTGCCACCAGCAGAGTAACAGGGGATACGAACACTGAAGCTTTCTTT

d_gene: NA
j_gene: TRBJ2-7
v_gene: TRBV7-2
abundance: NA
CDR3aa: CASREDHSYEQYF
CDR3nt: TGTGCCAGCAGGGAGGACCACTCCTACGAGCAGTACTTC

d_gene: NA
j_gene: TRBJ2-7
v_gene: TRBV2
abundance: few
CDR3aa: CASTPGEVYEQYF
CDR3nt: TGTGCCAGCACCCCAGGGGAGGTCTACGAGCAGTACTTC

d_gene: NA
j_gene: TRBJ1-2
v_gene: TRBV7-2
abundance: NA
CDR3aa: CASSLRIGGSPHGYTF
CDR3nt: TGTGCCAGCAGCTTAAGGATTGGTGGGTCTCCCCATGGCTACACCTTC

d_gene: NA
j_gene: TRBJ2-3
v_gene: TRBV7-2
abundance: many
CDR3aa: CASSLERGDTQYF
CDR3nt: TGTGCCAGCAGCTTAGAGAGGGGAGATACGCAGTATTTT

d_gene: TRBD1
j_gene: TRBJ2-7
v_gene: TRBV20-1
abundance: NA
CDR3aa: CSAPGTGFYEQYF
CDR3nt: TGCAGTGCTCCCGGGACAGGATTCTACGAGCAGTACTTC

d_gene: NA
j_gene: TRBJ1-5
v_gene: TRBV20-1
abundance: NA
CDR3aa: CGATGNLGDQPQHF
CDR3nt: TGCGGTGCTACGGGCAACCTTGGGGATCAGCCCCAGCATTTT

d_gene: TRBD2
j_gene: TRBJ2-1
v_gene: TRBV7-2
abundance: NA
CDR3aa: CASSLEIAGGMYNEQFF
CDR3nt: TGTGCCAGCAGCTTAGAAATAGCGGGGGGGATGTACAATGAGCAGTTCTTC